These 29 T cell receptor beta chains were all obtained from the same sample, sequenced in a study of CD8+ T cells in alopecia areata. RNA extraction and reverse transcription yielded cDNA as sequencing template. Some clones are missing from TCRdb's copy, which holds only in-frame ones; the method was immunoSEQ multiplex PCR. The sample includes 95,000 to 120,000 clones, 55% to 60% of them seen just once. Specimen: NKG2D-low CD8+ T cells sorted from blood. These receptors all come from a human donor with alopecia areata.

This clone was seen many times. V gene TRBV10-3 combines with J gene TRBJ1-1; a weak D match, TRBD1 (5 bases). This CDR3 has 17 residues. The germline CDR1 and CDR2 sequences are ENHRY and SYGVKD. V shed 2 bases and J shed 0 bases, with 16 bases lying between them. CDR3 sequence reads: CAISEPSGGKVNTEAFF. CDR3 sequence (DNA): TGTGCCATCAGTGAGCCAAGCGGGGGGAAGGTGAACACTGAAGCTTTCTTT.

Ten or more counts support this clone. The chain joins TRBV28 to TRBJ2-2; D remains ambiguous. The CDR3 runs to 12 residues. V was trimmed by 7 bases and J by 2 bases, leaving 5 bases between them. Germline V CDR1 and CDR2: MDHEN, SYDVKM. CDR3 protein: CASTENTGELFF. The CDR3 DNA reads TGTGCCAGCACTGAAAACACCGGGGAGCTGTTTTTT.

CDR3 coding DNA: TGTGCCAGCAGCTCCGGGACTAGCGGGAGATCTGAGCAGTACTTC. This gives the protein CASSSGTSGRSEQYF. The V gene is TRBV27, the J gene TRBJ2-7, with TRBD2 matching 14 bases. Germline CDR1 MNHEY, CDR2 SMNVEV (reference sequence). Trimming at V came to 6 bases and at J to 7 bases, leaving 8 bases not matched to a gene. The CDR3 loop spans 15 amino acids.

The chain joins TRBV2 to TRBJ2-1; no firm D call. Germline values: CDR1 SNHLY, CDR2 FYNNEI. The CDR3 runs to 14 residues. The V and J ends lost 8 bases and 1 base respectively, with 12 bases between them. The CDR3 loop is CASLQIKSYNEQFF. The CDR3 nucleotides are TGTGCCAGCCTTCAGATAAAGTCCTACAATGAGCAGTTCTTC.

The chain combines TRBV6-5 with TRBJ2-1, with 7 bases lining up with TRBD1. This CDR3 contains 13 residues. The ends lost 6 bases at V and 1 base at J; junction bases unmatched: 0. Germline CDR1 is MNHEY and CDR2 is SVGAGI. DNA of the CDR3: TGTGCCAGCAGCAGGGGGTCCTACAATGAGCAGTTCTTC. As protein: CASSRGSYNEQFF.

CDR3 coding DNA: TGTGCCAGCAGCGCGTCAGAAGGGGCCAACGTCCTGACTTTC. Amino acids: CASSASEGANVLTF. The genes are TRBV11-2 and TRBJ2-6; D unclear. Germline V gene data show CDR1 as SGHAT and CDR2 as FQNNGV. The CDR3 consists of 14 residues. The V gene lost 5 bases and the J gene lost 4 bases, with 9 bases spanning the gap.

This clone was recorded a few times. This sequence joins TRBV2 and TRBJ2-3; D may be TRBD2 (5 bases). V gave up 3 bases and J gave up 1 base, with 14 bases separating them. The V gene's germline CDR1 is SNHLY and CDR2 FYNNEI. The CDR3 runs to 16 residues. This CDR3 reads CASSEGSGGRTDTQYF. CDR3 coding DNA: TGTGCCAGCAGTGAGGGGTCCGGAGGCCGCACAGATACGCAGTATTTT.

The rearrangement links TRBV27 to TRBJ2-5, with D unresolved. The V gene lost 5 bases and the J gene lost 4 bases, with 8 bases spanning the gap. The germline CDR1 and CDR2 sequences are MNHEY and SMNVEV (reference sequence). The CDR3 runs to 12 residues. As DNA, the CDR3 is TGTGCCAGCAGTCAGGATCCAGAGACCCAGTACTTC. This encodes CASSQDPETQYF.

This chain joins TRBV29-1 and TRBJ2-5; the D is unclear. Near its end, the DNA agrees better with TRBJ2-7, so the J call may be wrong. The V gene's germline CDR1 is SQVTM and CDR2 ANQGSEA. The CDR3 is 11 residues long. Here the CDR3 reads CSVSGSYEQYF. CDR3 bases: TGCAGCGTCTCCGGCTCCTACGAGCAGTACTTC.

Only one count was recorded for this clone. The CDR3 DNA reads as TGTGCCAGCAGCTTGGCAGGGTACACCGGGGAGCTGTTTTTT. Protein product: CASSLAGYTGELFF. The rearrangement uses TRBV5-6 and TRBJ2-2, with D maybe TRBD1 (5 bases). Trimming stripped 0 bases from V and 3 bases from J, with 6 bases between. CDR3 length: 14 amino acids. Germline V gene lookup returns CDR1 SGHDT and CDR2 YYEEEE.

The rearrangement uses TRBV28 and TRBJ2-1, with TRBD2 matching over 11 bases. Germline-derived CDR1 and CDR2 are MDHEN and SYDVKM. The V gene end was trimmed by 6 bases and the J gene end by 5 bases; junction bases not matched to a gene: 9. The CDR3 is made up of 16 amino acids. The CDR3 spells CASRSSGTSGNNEQFF. For the CDR3, the DNA is TGTGCCAGCAGATCCTCCGGGACTAGCGGAAACAATGAGCAGTTCTTC.

The chain links TRBV6-1 to TRBJ2-6; D possibly corresponds to TRBD1 (6 bases). This CDR3 contains 20 residues. Germline V gene data show CDR1 as MNHNS and CDR2 as SASEGT. Trimming stripped 3 bases from V and 0 bases from J, with 21 bases between. CDR3 bases: TGTGCCAGCAGTGATCCACCCCGGGACATTAGTCTCTCTGGGGCCAACGTCCTGACTTTC. Its translation is CASSDPPRDISLSGANVLTF.

This clone was counted between two and nine times. J is TRBJ2-5 and V is TRBV13, with TRBD2 matching over 13 bases. The junction had 7 bases not matched to a gene; V was cut back by 5 bases and J by 4 bases. The CDR3 runs to 16 residues. Germline V gene data show CDR1 as PRHDT and CDR2 as FYEKMQ (reference sequence). The CDR3 bases are TGTGCCAGCAGCCTGAGGACTAGCGGGAGTGGAGAGACCCAGTACTTC. This codes for CASSLRTSGSGETQYF.

This clone has more than one count but fewer than ten. V usage is TRBV5-6 and J usage is TRBJ2-2; no clear D gene. The CDR3 consists of 15 residues. Germline loops: CDR1 SGHDT, CDR2 YYEEEE. V shed 3 bases and J shed 1 base, with 10 bases lying between them. In DNA, the CDR3 is TGTGCCAGCAGCTATGGGGTCGGGAACACCGGGGAGCTGTTTTTT. Its protein is CASSYGVGNTGELFF.

This chain connects TRBV13 to TRBJ2-7, with no clear D. The CDR3 length is 12 residues. V lost 1 base and J 3 bases, leaving 4 bases between the germline ends. Germline CDR1 and CDR2: PRHDT and FYEKMQ (reference sequence). The CDR3 reads CASSLANYEQYF. CDR3 sequence (DNA): TGTGCCAGCAGCTTAGCCAACTACGAGCAGTACTTC.

The chain recombines TRBV5-1 with TRBJ2-5; D gene unclear. V lost 0 bases, J lost 3 bases, and 6 bases lay in between. CDR1 and CDR2 from the germline V gene are SGHRS and YFSETQ. The CDR3 spans 13 residues. CDR3 protein: CASSLEGEETQYF. For the CDR3, the DNA is TGCGCCAGCAGCTTGGAGGGCGAAGAGACCCAGTACTTC.

Only one count was recorded for this clone. The CDR3, as DNA: TGTGCCAGCAGCTGGTCGGGACAGACGAACACTGAAGCTTTCTTT. Protein sequence: CASSWSGQTNTEAFF. The V gene is TRBV2, the J gene TRBJ1-1, with 7 bases identical to TRBD1. Germline V gives CDR1 SNHLY, CDR2 FYNNEI. This CDR3 contains 15 residues. After removal of 6 bases from V and 1 base from J, the junction contained 8 bases not matched to a gene.

This rearrangement joins TRBV29-1 to TRBJ2-7; D possibly uses TRBD1 or TRBD2 (5 bases each). V was trimmed by 5 bases and J by 6 bases, leaving 17 bases between them. The CDR3 has 13 amino acids. CDR1 is SQVTM, CDR2 ANQGSEA, per germline. The CDR3 sequence: CSVWDRDLLEQYF. The CDR3, as DNA: TGCAGCGTTTGGGACCGAGATCTACTCGAGCAGTACTTC.

The chain recombines TRBV7-9 with TRBJ1-2, with D perhaps matching TRBD1 (5 bases). The V and J ends lost 7 bases and 8 bases respectively, with 23 bases between them. Looked up from germline, CDR1 is SEHNR and CDR2 is FQNEAQ (reference sequence). There are 15 residues in the CDR3. CDR3 in amino acids: CASTDGGDRGKGYTF. The CDR3, as DNA: TGTGCCAGCACGGATGGAGGGGATCGGGGTAAAGGCTACACCTTC.

The chain uses TRBV29-1 and TRBJ2-1; 11 positions agree with TRBD2. V trimming: 3 bases; J trimming: 5 bases; junction bases outside the gene matches: 6. This CDR3 has 15 residues. Germline CDR1 reads SQVTM; CDR2 reads ANQGSEA. CDR3 nucleotides: TGCAGCGTTGATAGCGGGAGGGGGTTTAACAATGAGCAGTTCTTC. Amino acid sequence: CSVDSGRGFNNEQFF.

This chain joins TRBV15 and TRBJ2-7; the match to TRBD1 covers 7 bases. This CDR3 spans 16 amino acids. V trimming: 4 bases; J trimming: 5 bases; junction bases outside the gene matches: 14. Germline V gene lookup returns CDR1 LNHNV and CDR2 YYDKDF (reference sequence). CDR3 in amino acids: CATSTDRQGFRDEQYF. The CDR3 DNA is TGTGCCACCAGCACCGATAGACAGGGATTCCGGGACGAGCAGTACTTC.

This chain connects TRBV7-9 to TRBJ2-7, with 9 bases fitting TRBD1. V shed 1 base and J 4 bases; nucleotides not matched to a gene: 5. Germline CDR1 reads SEHNR; CDR2 reads FQNEAQ (reference sequence). This CDR3 contains 15 residues. CDR3 in DNA: TGTGCCAGCAGCTTAGTTGCGGACAGGGGATACGAGCAGTACTTC. This codes for CASSLVADRGYEQYF.

CDR3 protein: CASSPRQTGLVFF. The CDR3 bases are TGTGCCAGCAGCCCCCGCCAGACAGGGTTAGTGTTTTTT. The chain couples TRBV5-5 to TRBJ1-4, with TRBD1 identical over 7 bases. Germline V CDR1 and CDR2: SGHKS, YYEKEE (reference sequence). This CDR3 spans 13 amino acids. The J segment lost 15 bases and the V segment lost 4 bases, leaving 12 bases of the junction unmatched.

The chain is built from TRBV28 and TRBJ2-1, with 11 bases fitting TRBD2. Trimming at V came to 5 bases and at J to 7 bases, leaving 10 bases not matched to a gene. The CDR3 is 16 amino acids. Germline V CDR1 and CDR2: MDHEN, SYDVKM. CDR3 loop: CASSDLAGGPGNEQFF. The CDR3 DNA reads as TGTGCCAGCAGTGATTTAGCGGGAGGGCCAGGGAATGAGCAGTTCTTC.

This clone has more than one count but fewer than ten. The chain joins TRBV10-1 to TRBJ2-2; D is uncertain. Germline V lookup: CDR1 WNHNN, CDR2 SYGVQD (reference sequence). The CDR3 sequence is 13 residues long. The ends were cut back, 7 bases at V and 2 bases at J, with 8 bases in the middle. The CDR3 here is CASTDGNTGELFF. CDR3 bases: TGCGCCAGCACGGACGGTAACACCGGGGAGCTGTTTTTT.

The V and J genes are TRBV4-1 and TRBJ1-2; no clear D. Looked up from germline, CDR1 is MGHRA and CDR2 is YSYEKL. This CDR3 region has 14 residues. The V gene lost 3 bases and the J gene lost 5 bases, with 13 bases spanning the gap. The CDR3 here is CASSQREERYGYTF. The CDR3, as DNA: TGCGCCAGCAGCCAGCGGGAAGAACGATATGGCTACACCTTC.

V is TRBV20-1 and J is TRBJ1-1, with D unclear. Per germline, CDR1 DFQATT and CDR2 SNEGSKA (reference sequence). CDR3 length: 11 amino acids. The V and J ends lost 5 bases and 1 base respectively, with 5 bases between them. The CDR3 sequence is CSAPSNTEAFF. The CDR3 coding sequence is TGCAGTGCTCCATCGAACACTGAAGCTTTCTTT.

V is TRBV29-1 and J is TRBJ2-7; 12 bases align to TRBD2. Trimming at V came to 3 bases and at J to 2 bases, leaving 5 bases not matched to a gene. This CDR3 is built from 15 residues. Germline CDR1 reads SQVTM; CDR2 reads ANQGSEA. DNA of the CDR3: TGCAGCGTTGAGTCCCCTAGCGGGAGGGCCTACGAGCAGTACTTC. Its translation: CSVESPSGRAYEQYF.

The chain links TRBV5-4 to TRBJ2-7, with D possibly TRBD1 on 5 matching bases. Trimming removed 4 bases from V and 3 bases from J, with 8 bases in between. The CDR3 has 12 residues. Per germline, CDR1 SGHNT and CDR2 YYREEE (reference sequence). CDR3 amino acids: CASSGQGYEQYF. CDR3 DNA sequence: TGTGCCAGCAGCGGGCAGGGCTACGAGCAGTACTTC. The full variable domain, in which reference TRBV5-4 and TRBJ2-7 provide the parts outside the CDR3, is ETGVTQSPTHLIKTRGQQVTLRCSSQSGHNTVSWYQQALGQGPQFIFQYYREEENGRGNFPPRFSGLQFPNYSSELNVNALELDDSALYLCASSGQGYEQYFGPGTRLTVT.